This T cell receptor (beta chain) was recovered during a study of long-term antiretroviral therapy in people with HIV. This was the immunoSEQ v3.0 assay at survey level. Profiled with immunoSEQ multiplex PCR; TCRdb holds only in-frame clones, not every one. The sample shows about 18,000 clones, approximately 80% of them seen only once. This clone was seen only a few times. The CDR3 is 14 residues long. The V gene's germline CDR1 is LNHDA and CDR2 SQIVND (reference sequence). J gave up 7 bases and V 6 bases, and 9 bases lay outside the gene matches. This sequence joins TRBV19 and TRBJ1-5; TRBD1 matches 7 bases. Sequenced here: unsorted PBMCs, sampled 0.6 years after starting antiretroviral therapy. The TCR originated in a woman aged 18 to 35 with HIV. CDR3 sequence: CASRRGQAEQPQHF. In nucleotides, the CDR3 is TGTGCCAGTAGACGTGGACAGGCGGAACAGCCCCAGCATTTT.